This is a list of T cell receptor beta chains from one sample in a study of T cells after yellow fever vaccination. Each CDR3 protein gets one entry after TCRdb re-called the 5' RACE reads with MiXCR. This table has approximately 300,000 distinct CDR3 sequences, around 10% appearing once. The sequencing here drew on CD4+ T cells sorted from PBMCs, taken 45 days after the yellow fever booster vaccination. The receptors here all came from a young man who received the YFV17D yellow fever vaccine. The CDR3 runs from the conserved cysteine through the conserved F or W. A D gene is named only where the DNA matches it firmly. Clone size is given for some rows only: seen once, a few or many times, or a class if the clone is expanded.

CASSQDGAIVNTEAFF TGCGCCAGCAGCCAAGATGGGGCTATCGTGAACACTGAAGCTTTCTTT few TRBJ1-1 TRBV4-3 - 16
CASNMPGSYQETQYF TGTGCCAGCAATATGCCGGGAAGTTACCAAGAGACCCAGTACTTC - TRBJ2-5 TRBV6-6 - 15
CASSPFRTGGNNSPLHF TGTGCCAGCAGCCCCTTCCGGACAGGGGGAAATAATTCACCCCTCCACTTT many TRBJ1-6 TRBV7-2 TRBD1 17
CASSVQGASESETQYF TGTGCCAGCAGCGTCCAGGGGGCTAGCGAGTCGGAGACCCAGTACTTC few TRBJ2-5 TRBV9 TRBD1 16
CASSLSGTVSYNEQFF TGTGCCAGCTCACTTTCCGGGACAGTCTCCTACAATGAGCAGTTCTTC few TRBJ2-1 TRBV18 TRBD1 16
CASSYPGQGANEQFF TGTGCCAGCAGTTACCCAGGACAGGGGGCGAATGAGCAGTTCTTC many TRBJ2-1 TRBV6-2/TRBV6-3 TRBD1 15
CASSMGAGPDTQYF TGCGCCAGCAGCATGGGAGCGGGGCCAGATACGCAGTATTTT many TRBJ2-3 TRBV5-1 TRBD2 14
CASSQALAGLIYNEQFF TGCGCCAGCAGCCAAGCTTTAGCGGGGTTAATCTACAATGAGCAGTTCTTC - TRBJ2-1 TRBV4-1 TRBD2 17
CASSIGQGILEQYF TGTGCCAGCAGCATTGGACAGGGGATCCTCGAGCAGTACTTC many TRBJ2-7 TRBV7-9 TRBD1 14
CASSQKPGRGYEQYF TGTGCCAGCAGTCAAAAGCCCGGGAGAGGCTACGAGCAGTACTTC few TRBJ2-7 TRBV27 - 15